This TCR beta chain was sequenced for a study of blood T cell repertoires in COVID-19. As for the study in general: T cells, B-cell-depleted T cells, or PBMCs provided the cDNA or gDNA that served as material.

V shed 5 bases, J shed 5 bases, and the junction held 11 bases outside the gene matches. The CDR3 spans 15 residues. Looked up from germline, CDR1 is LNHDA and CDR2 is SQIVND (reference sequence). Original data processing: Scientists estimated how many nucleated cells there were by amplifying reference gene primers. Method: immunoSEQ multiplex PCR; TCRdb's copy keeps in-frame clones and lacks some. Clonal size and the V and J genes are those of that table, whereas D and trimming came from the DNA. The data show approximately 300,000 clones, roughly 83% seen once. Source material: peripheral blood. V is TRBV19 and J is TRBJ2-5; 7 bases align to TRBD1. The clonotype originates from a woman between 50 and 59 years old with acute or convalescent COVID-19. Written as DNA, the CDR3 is TGTGCCAGTAGTCCGTGGACAGGTTCGGGGGAGACCCAGTACTTC. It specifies CASSPWTGSGETQYF. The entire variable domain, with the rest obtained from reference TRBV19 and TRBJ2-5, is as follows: DGGITQSPKYLFRKEGQNVTLSCEQNLNHDAMYWYRQDPGQGLRLIYYSQIVNDFQKGDIAEGYSVSREKKESFPLTVTSAQKNPTAFYLCASSPWTGSGETQYFGPGTRLLVL.